Listed below are T cell receptor beta chains from one sample, sequenced in a study of cytomegalovirus exposure and HLA in healthy donors. Assay: immunoSEQ multiplex PCR; the TCRdb copy retains only in-frame clones and omits some. Here the sample table reports 60,000 to 75,000 clones. The sequencing sample was made of PBMCs. The origin of the receptors is a woman in her twenties or thirties in good health and CMV-seronegative. Each CDR3 is given without its conserved first and last residue.

v_call: TRBV2
cdr3_aa: ASSPGRAKNIQY

v_call: TRBV6-5
cdr3_aa: ARGPQGMNTEAF

v_call: TRBV4-1
cdr3_aa: ASSQDGLTGGVTEAF

v_call: TRBV5-1
cdr3_aa: ASSLDALTTFYVKQY

v_call: TRBV5-1
cdr3_aa: ASTLDLSYEQY

v_call: TRBV4-1
cdr3_aa: ASSQGRPADTEAF

v_call: TRBV20-1
cdr3_aa: SATGTAEAF

v_call: TRBV19
cdr3_aa: ASNPRREDGYT

v_call: TRBV6-1
cdr3_aa: ASSDRAAKSN

v_call: TRBV29-1
cdr3_aa: SLFGLAGSQETQY

v_call: TRBV4-3
cdr3_aa: ASSQDPGAGANVLT

v_call: TRBV4-3
cdr3_aa: ASSMDRGSYEQY

v_call: TRBV7-6
cdr3_aa: ASSLRLSNTDTQY

v_call: TRBV29-1
cdr3_aa: SVEASGGLEQY

v_call: TRBV28
cdr3_aa: ASSTGGAEGYEQY

v_call: TRBV5-1
cdr3_aa: ASSKGTGPTNEKLF

v_call: TRBV19
cdr3_aa: ASKGDGYT

v_call: TRBV30
cdr3_aa: ALKFTAYNEQF

v_call: TRBV6-5
cdr3_aa: ASSYRRARDYEQY

v_call: TRBV18
cdr3_aa: ASSPVLSNQPQH

v_call: TRBV6-5
cdr3_aa: ASRIRRTNEKLF

v_call: TRBV6-5
cdr3_aa: ASSYSGQGEKLF

v_call: TRBV7-2
cdr3_aa: ASSFVAGGPGGELF

v_call: TRBV7-9
cdr3_aa: ASSLAGTVSGYNEQF

v_call: TRBV15
cdr3_aa: ATSSDRGATGELF

v_call: TRBV4-3
cdr3_aa: ASSPGGNTIY

v_call: TRBV29-1
cdr3_aa: SVPDRADNEQF

v_call: TRBV5-1
cdr3_aa: ASSRTGGAYEQY

v_call: TRBV5-1
cdr3_aa: ASSLGTTGTGELF

v_call: TRBV27
cdr3_aa: ASSLFTGWGYEQY

v_call: TRBV10-3
cdr3_aa: ASSAQRTGPGYEQY

v_call: TRBV9
cdr3_aa: ASSLTPLAGNEQF

v_call: TRBV7-2
cdr3_aa: ASSSGGGRTDTQY

v_call: TRBV19
cdr3_aa: ASSIGGTAIGPLGGYT

v_call: TRBV5-1
cdr3_aa: ASSGGQAISTDTQY

v_call: TRBV5-1
cdr3_aa: ASSMGTEETQY

v_call: TRBV4-1
cdr3_aa: ASSQSPTSGMEDTQY

v_call: TRBV28
cdr3_aa: ASSLPKTGSEAF

v_call: TRBV5-1
cdr3_aa: ASSSGQAWSTEAF

v_call: TRBV30
cdr3_aa: AWSLTSATDTQY

v_call: TRBV7-9
cdr3_aa: ASSSSGQLTDTQY

v_call: TRBV9
cdr3_aa: ASSVATSGGDYNEQF

v_call: TRBV2
cdr3_aa: ASRGDRDT

v_call: TRBV18
cdr3_aa: ASSPLALANSYEQY

v_call: TRBV7-9
cdr3_aa: ASSRTERGGPR